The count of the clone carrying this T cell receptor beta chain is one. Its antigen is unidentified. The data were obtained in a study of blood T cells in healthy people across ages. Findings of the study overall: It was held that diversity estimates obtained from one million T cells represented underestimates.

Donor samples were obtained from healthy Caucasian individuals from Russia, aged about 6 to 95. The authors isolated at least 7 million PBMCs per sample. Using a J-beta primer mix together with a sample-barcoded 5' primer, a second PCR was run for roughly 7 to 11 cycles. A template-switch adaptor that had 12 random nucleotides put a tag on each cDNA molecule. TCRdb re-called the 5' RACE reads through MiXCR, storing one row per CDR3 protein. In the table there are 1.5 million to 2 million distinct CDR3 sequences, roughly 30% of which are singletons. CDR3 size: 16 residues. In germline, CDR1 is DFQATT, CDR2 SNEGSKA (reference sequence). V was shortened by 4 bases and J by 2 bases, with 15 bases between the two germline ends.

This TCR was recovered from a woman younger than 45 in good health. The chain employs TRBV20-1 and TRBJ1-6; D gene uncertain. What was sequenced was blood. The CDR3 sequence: CSAIFRLGTYNSPLHF. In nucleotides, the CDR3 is TGCAGTGCTATTTTTAGATTGGGCACCTATAATTCACCCCTCCACTTT.